These T cell receptor beta chains were read from a single sample in a study of technical replicates of blood from a handful of donors. Data came from immunoSEQ multiplex PCR; TCRdb stores just in-frame clones and leaves some out. This table holds more than 65,000 clones, around four fifths found once. Sequences were obtained from PBMCs. These receptors were taken from a human donor in good health. Some clones in this sample may be carry-over from other donors' samples. Each CDR3 is given with its conserved first and last residue. Each record gives: CDR3 protein, CDR3 DNA, CDR3 length, V gene, clone size, J gene, D gene. D genes are given only for firm matches. Clone size is shown for a subset of rows, as once, few, many or a class of expanded clone.

CASSYVSQGDRGYTF | TGTGCCAGCAGCTACGTTTCTCAGGGGGACCGTGGCTACACCTTC | 15 | TRBV7-9 | - | TRBJ1-2 | TRBD1
CASSRTGGTLEQYF | TGTGCCAGTAGTCGGACAGGGGGAACATTGGAGCAGTACTTC | 14 | TRBV19 | many | TRBJ2-7 | TRBD1
CASSIRSSGRGDEQFF | TGTGCCAGTAGTATCCGTTCTAGCGGGAGGGGCGATGAGCAGTTCTTC | 16 | TRBV19 | - | TRBJ2-1 | TRBD2
CAWSSKTSGRIDTQYF | TGTGCCTGGAGTAGCAAGACTAGCGGGAGAATAGATACGCAGTATTTT | 16 | TRBV30 | - | TRBJ2-3 | TRBD2
CASSYEGQGGQPQHF | TGTGCCAGCAGTTACGAAGGACAGGGTGGCCAGCCCCAGCATTTT | 15 | TRBV6-6 | - | TRBJ1-5 | TRBD1
CATSREDRVSNQPQHF | TGTGCCACCAGCAGAGAGGACAGGGTAAGCAATCAGCCCCAGCATTTT | 16 | TRBV15 | once | TRBJ1-5 | TRBD1
CASNRLPPGIRKYEQYF | TGTGCCAGCAACCGTCTTCCCCCCGGGATCCGAAAATACGAGCAGTACTTC | 17 | TRBV27 | - | TRBJ2-7 | -
CASSTSGSFYEQYF | TGCGCCAGCAGTACTAGCGGGAGTTTCTACGAGCAGTACTTC | 14 | TRBV10-2 | - | TRBJ2-7 | TRBD2
CSVDVGAYEQYF | TGCAGCGTTGACGTGGGGGCATACGAGCAGTACTTC | 12 | TRBV29-1 | once | TRBJ2-7 | -
CSARAGGGANVLTF | TGCAGCGCCCGGGCGGGTGGCGGGGCCAACGTCCTGACTTTC | 14 | TRBV29-1 | - | TRBJ2-6 | -
CASSRGAGGTSGANVLTF | TGTGCCAGCAGCCGAGGGGCAGGGGGAACCTCTGGGGCCAACGTCCTGACTTTC | 18 | TRBV7-3 | - | TRBJ2-6 | TRBD1
CASSLHRGGQFF | TGTGCCAGCAGCCTGCACCGGGGGGGGCAGTTCTTC | 12 | TRBV7-2 | - | TRBJ2-1 | TRBD2
CASCPPGSHYEQYF | TGTGCCAGCTGCCCCCCCGGGAGCCACTACGAGCAGTACTTC | 14 | TRBV2 | - | TRBJ2-7 | -
CASSPLAAGYEQYF | TGTGCCAGCAGCCCGCTAGCGGCGGGCTACGAGCAGTACTTC | 14 | TRBV4-2 | - | TRBJ2-7 | TRBD2